The rows below give T cell receptor beta chains drawn from one sample of a study of blood T cell repertoires in COVID-19. Only in-frame clones appear in the TCRdb table, and some are missing; sequencing was by immunoSEQ multiplex PCR. Of approximately 22,000 clones in the sample, 80% to 95% were seen once. Specimen: peripheral blood. The origin of the receptors is a man in his 70s with active COVID-19. Each CDR3 is given with its conserved first and last residue. The D gene is left open where the match is weak. Where a row states a size, it is once, few, many or the class of an expanded clone; other rows omit it.

>once|11|TRBV28|TRBJ2-5|.
CASSFLETQYF
TGTGCCAGCAGTTTCCTCGAGACCCAGTACTTC
>.|14|TRBV28|TRBJ1-1|.
CASSISGGWTEAFF
TGTGCCAGCAGTATTTCCGGGGGGTGGACTGAAGCTTTCTTT
>.|14|TRBV5-1|TRBJ1-6|.
CASTWEGPPEPLHF
TGCGCCAGCACCTGGGAGGGCCCGCCGGAACCCCTCCACTTT
>.|14|TRBV11-2|TRBJ1-1|.
CASSLSGVNTEAFF
TGTGCCAGCAGCTTATCCGGGGTAAACACTGAAGCTTTCTTT
>.|17|TRBV4-3|TRBJ2-2|.
CASSQEAGAGNTGELFF
TGCGCCAGCAGCCAAGAGGCAGGGGCGGGGAACACCGGGGAGCTGTTTTTT
>few|17|TRBV9|TRBJ2-3|.
CASSVAPARGKGDTQYF
TGTGCCAGCAGCGTAGCCCCCGCCCGGGGTAAGGGAGATACGCAGTATTTT
>large|15|TRBV27|TRBJ1-5|.
CASSLSGTTNQPQHF
TGTGCCAGCAGTTTATCGGGCACCACCAATCAGCCCCAGCATTTT
>.|15|TRBV4-3|TRBJ2-1|.
CASSQAGDSYNEQFF
TGCGCCAGCAGCCAAGCGGGAGACTCCTACAATGAGCAGTTCTTC
>.|17|TRBV11-2|TRBJ2-2|.
CASSLNQGSWGGGELFF
TGTGCCAGCAGCTTGAATCAGGGCTCCTGGGGTGGCGGGGAGCTGTTTTTT
>.|14|TRBV7-9|TRBJ2-1|TRBD1
CASSLATGYNEQFF
TGTGCCAGCAGCTTGGCGACAGGGTACAATGAGCAGTTCTTC
>.|14|TRBV9|TRBJ2-3|.
CASSVNSATDTQYF
TGTGCCAGCAGCGTAAATAGCGCCACAGATACGCAGTATTTT
>.|15|TRBV9|TRBJ2-1|TRBD1
CASSETGVSYNEQFF
TGTGCCAGCAGCGAGACAGGGGTATCCTACAATGAGCAGTTCTTC
>.|16|TRBV11-3|TRBJ2-4|TRBD2
CASSPSGGSGENIQYF
TGTGCCAGCAGCCCCTCGGGGGGGTCCGGGGAAAACATTCAGTACTTC
>.|14|TRBV6-1|TRBJ2-7|.
CASSEEGGSYEQYF
TGTGCCAGCAGTGAGGAGGGGGGGTCGTACGAGCAGTACTTC
>.|13|TRBV7-2|TRBJ2-7|.
CASSSTRKDEQYF
TGTGCCAGCAGCTCGACTAGAAAGGACGAGCAGTACTTC
>.|12|TRBV7-2|TRBJ2-7|TRBD1
CASSYTGVEQYF
TGTGCCAGCAGCTATACAGGGGTCGAGCAGTACTTC
>.|14|TRBV19|TRBJ1-1|.
CASKNLGADTEAFF
TGTGCCAGTAAGAATCTGGGGGCAGACACTGAAGCTTTCTTT
>.|16|TRBV2|TRBJ2-2|TRBD2
CASSPTSGMDTGELFF
TGTGCCAGCAGCCCCACTAGCGGGATGGACACCGGGGAGCTGTTTTTT
>.|14|TRBV29-1|TRBJ2-7|TRBD2
CSAGLAGGNHEQYF
TGCAGCGCGGGACTAGCGGGAGGAAACCACGAGCAGTACTTC
>.|14|TRBV28|TRBJ1-2|TRBD1
CASSPGQGYYGYTF
TGTGCCAGCAGCCCGGGACAGGGATACTATGGCTACACCTTC
>.|16|TRBV6-6|TRBJ2-7|TRBD2
CASSYSRLAGGYEQYF
TGTGCCAGCAGTTACTCTAGACTAGCGGGGGGATACGAGCAGTACTTC
>.|15|TRBV5-1|TRBJ2-1|.
CASRSSGSSYNEQFF
TGCGCCAGCAGAAGTAGCGGAAGCTCCTACAATGAGCAGTTCTTC
>.|15|TRBV23-1|TRBJ1-2|.
CASSFFGVIDYGYTF
TGCGCCAGCAGTTTCTTCGGGGTAATAGACTATGGCTACACCTTC
>.|15|TRBV9|TRBJ2-3|TRBD2
CASSPAAGQRDTQYF
TGTGCCAGCAGCCCCGCAGCGGGGCAGCGGGATACGCAGTATTTT
>.|13|TRBV7-2|TRBJ2-1|.
CASSSDTYNEQFF
TGTGCCAGCAGCTCGGACACCTACAATGAGCAGTTCTTC
>.|15|TRBV7-9|TRBJ2-7|TRBD1
CASSVGQGALLEQYF
TGTGCCAGCAGCGTCGGACAGGGGGCACTACTCGAGCAGTACTTC
>.|16|TRBV6-2/TRBV6-3|TRBJ2-7|TRBD2
CASSSSLAGEIYEQYF
TGTGCCAGCAGTTCCTCACTAGCGGGGGAGATCTACGAGCAGTACTTC
>.|14|TRBV6-5|TRBJ2-5|TRBD1
CASSLPGQQETQYF
TGTGCCAGCAGCCTACCGGGACAGCAAGAGACCCAGTACTTC
>once|16|TRBV3-1/TRBV3-2|TRBJ2-3|TRBD2
CASSRGLAGGADTQYF
TGTGCCAGCAGCCGCGGACTAGCGGGGGGCGCAGATACGCAGTATTTT
>.|14|TRBV4-1|TRBJ1-2|.
CASSQEDRPYGYTF
TGCGCCAGCAGCCAAGAAGACAGGCCCTATGGCTACACCTTC
>.|17|TRBV11-2|TRBJ2-7|TRBD2
CASSPWRLAGGTYEQYF
TGTGCCAGCAGCCCCTGGAGGCTAGCGGGGGGGACCTACGAGCAGTACTTC